What follows are 2 T cell receptor beta chains derived from one specimen sequenced in a study of control samples from healthy donors and cancer patients. The assay was immunoSEQ multiplex PCR, and TCRdb's table has in-frame clones only and misses some. The sample yields roughly 120,000 clones, approximately 89% seen once. The sample comprised blood. The receptors come from a man aged 35 to 55 in good health.

The chain combines TRBV5-5 with TRBJ1-5, with 8 bases identical to TRBD1. From germline, CDR1 is SGHKS and CDR2 YYEKEE (reference sequence). With 0 bases clipped from V and 6 bases from J, the junction kept 5 bases outside the gene matches. The CDR3 is 15 amino acids. CDR3 DNA: TGTGCCAGCAGCTTGGCAGGGGGCTCGGGTCAGCCCCAGCATTTT. This translates into CASSLAGGSGQPQHF.

The chain combines TRBV27 with TRBJ2-3; D assignment may be TRBD1 or TRBD2 (6 bases each). V lost 7 bases and J 6 bases, leaving 14 bases between the germline ends. Germline loops: CDR1 MNHEY, CDR2 SMNVEV (reference sequence). This CDR3 is built from 13 residues. This CDR3 reads CASTWRRGDTQYF. CDR3 nucleotide sequence: TGTGCCAGCACCTGGAGGAGGGGGGATACGCAGTATTTT.